The 5 T cell receptor beta chains reported below all come from one sample, sequenced in a study of cytomegalovirus exposure and HLA in healthy donors listed by TCRdb under 2017. The receptor library was made with the immunoSEQ multiplex PCR assay. As stored in TCRdb, this immuneACCESS dataset retains in-frame rearrangements with V and J assigned. A fraction of the clones does not appear; measured against another copy, unresolved V genes explain less than half of the discrepancy, and the remainder lacks a known reason. The sample table contains about 130,000 clones; only one count was recorded for roughly nine tenths of them. Around 1.1% of the sample comes from the top ten. What was sequenced was PBMCs. These receptors all stem from a woman aged 18-35 years in good health and CMV-seronegative.

This clone came up once. The J gene is TRBJ2-7, the V gene TRBV7-9, with no clear D. Germline CDR1 is SEHNR and CDR2 is FQNEAQ (reference sequence). This CDR3 is 12 amino acids long. Trimming took off 8 bases at V and 0 bases at J, with 8 bases between the two ends. Here the CDR3 reads CASSLRSYEQYF. CDR3 nucleotide sequence: TGTGCCAGCTCCCTCCGCTCCTACGAGCAGTACTTC.

This chain links TRBV18 with TRBJ2-5, with D perhaps matching TRBD1 (6 bases). The CDR3 consists of 15 residues. Trimming took off 0 bases at V and 0 bases at J, with 8 bases between the two ends. The germline V gene has CDR1 KGHSH and CDR2 LQKENI. CDR3 DNA: TGTGCCAGCTCACCACCAGGACAGTACCAAGAGACCCAGTACTTC. It codes for CASSPPGQYQETQYF.

The chain couples TRBV28 to TRBJ1-5; tentatively, D is TRBD1 (5 bases). V was trimmed by 7 bases and J by 5 bases, leaving 18 bases between them. CDR1 and CDR2 (germline): MDHEN, SYDVKM. CDR3 length: 15 amino acids. The CDR3 sequence: CASTKPTGSYQPQHF. The DNA for the CDR3 is TGTGCCAGCACCAAACCCACAGGCTCATATCAGCCCCAGCATTTT.

The V and J genes are TRBV30 and TRBJ1-5; no definite D call. The CDR3 is 14 residues long. Per germline, CDR1 GTSNPN and CDR2 SVGIG (reference sequence). V was trimmed by 3 bases and J by 1 base, leaving 10 bases between them. CDR3 loop: CAWSRRLSNQPQHF. CDR3 sequence (DNA): TGTGCCTGGAGCAGGAGGCTAAGCAATCAGCCCCAGCATTTT.

In its sample, this clone was seen once. V gene TRBV27 combines with J gene TRBJ1-1, with 8 bases aligning to TRBD1. Germline V gene data show CDR1 as MNHEY and CDR2 as SMNVEV (reference sequence). CDR3 size: 15 residues. Trimming took 6 bases from V and 7 from J; bases not matched to a gene: 13. The chain's CDR3 is CASRNGQGRIVEAFF. The CDR3 nucleotides are TGTGCCAGCAGGAACGGACAGGGAAGGATTGTTGAAGCTTTCTTT.